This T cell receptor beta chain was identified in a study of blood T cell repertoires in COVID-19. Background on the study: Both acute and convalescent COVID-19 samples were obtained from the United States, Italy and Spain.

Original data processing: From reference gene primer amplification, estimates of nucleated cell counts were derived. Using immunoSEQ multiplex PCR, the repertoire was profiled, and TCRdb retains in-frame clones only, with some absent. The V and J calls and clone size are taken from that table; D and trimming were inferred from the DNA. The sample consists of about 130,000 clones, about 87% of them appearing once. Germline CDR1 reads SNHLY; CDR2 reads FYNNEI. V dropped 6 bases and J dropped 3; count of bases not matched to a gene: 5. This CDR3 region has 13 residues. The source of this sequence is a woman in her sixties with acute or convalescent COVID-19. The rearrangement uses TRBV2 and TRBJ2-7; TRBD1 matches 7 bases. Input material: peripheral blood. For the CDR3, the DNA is TGTGCCAGCAGAAGACAGGGCATCTACGAGCAGTACGTC. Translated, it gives CASRRQGIYEQYV.